These T cell receptor beta chains were read from a single sample in a study of shared clonotypes between healthy human individuals. Generated by immunoSEQ multiplex PCR, the TCRdb table keeps only in-frame clones and is missing some. This sample carries about 1.9 million clones, around 93% of them seen once, and the ten largest clones take 1.5% to 2%. Sequenced: naive CD8+ T cells from PBMCs. The receptors were sampled from a man aged 18-30 years in good health. Some clones in this sample may be carry-over from other donors' samples. CDR3s include the opening cysteine and the closing phenylalanine or tryptophan. A D gene is named only where the DNA matches it firmly. Clone size appears in some rows only: once, few, many, or a class for an expanded clone.

CDR3nt | CDR3aa | v_gene | d_gene | j_gene | abundance
TGTGCCAGCAGTTTAGGGCCTAACTATGGCTACACCTTC | CASSLGPNYGYTF | TRBV6-5 | - | TRBJ1-2 | -
TGTGCCAGTAGTATAAAAGGGGGCTATGGCTACACCTTC | CASSIKGGYGYTF | TRBV19 | - | TRBJ1-2 | -
TGTGCCAGCAGCTTAAAAAGGCCCAACACCGGGGAGCTGTTTTTT | CASSLKRPNTGELFF | TRBV7-9 | - | TRBJ2-2 | -
TGTGCCAGCAGCATAGTGGCGGGAGGCCGAAGCTCCTACGAGCAGTACTTC | CASSIVAGGRSSYEQYF | TRBV11-2 | TRBD2 | TRBJ2-7 | -
TGTGCCAGCAGCGCGACAGGGTACGCCGGGGAGCTGTTTTTT | CASSATGYAGELFF | TRBV13 | TRBD1 | TRBJ2-2 | -
TGTGCCAGCAGCCCGGACGTTGGGGGCTACAATGAGCAGTTCTTC | CASSPDVGGYNEQFF | TRBV28 | - | TRBJ2-1 | -
TGTGCCAGCAGTCAAGGGACTAGCGGGCTATCTCGGCGGGAGACCCAGTACTTC | CASSQGTSGLSRRETQYF | TRBV27 | TRBD2 | TRBJ2-5 | -
TGTGCCAGCAGTTCTCTACTAGGCCTCTACAATGAGCAGTTCTTC | CASSSLLGLYNEQFF | TRBV27 | - | TRBJ2-1 | -
TGTGCCAGCAGCCAAGGGGAGGGGGACTATCAGCCCCAGCATTTT | CASSQGEGDYQPQHF | TRBV4-2 | - | TRBJ1-5 | -
TGCGCCAGCAGCTCAAACAGGGGAGAAATTGTTGGAAAACTGTTTTTT | CASSSNRGEIVGKLFF | TRBV5-1 | TRBD1 | TRBJ1-4 | -
TGTGCCAGCAGGTATGGACAGGGGAACGAGCAGTACTTC | CASRYGQGNEQYF | TRBV6-5 | TRBD1 | TRBJ2-7 | -
TGTGCCAGCAGCGTAGTCCTAGCGGGAGTTAATGAGCAGTTCTTC | CASSVVLAGVNEQFF | TRBV9 | TRBD2 | TRBJ2-1 | -
TGTGCCAGCAGCGGGGGACAGATGAACACTGAAGCTTTCTTT | CASSGGQMNTEAFF | TRBV2 | TRBD1 | TRBJ1-1 | -
TGTGCCAGCAGTTGGTTAGCGGGAGGGGAGACCCAGTACTTC | CASSWLAGGETQYF | TRBV6-6 | TRBD2 | TRBJ2-5 | -
TGTGCCAGCAGCTTTGGTGGGGACCGACCATACAATGAGCAGTTCTTC | CASSFGGDRPYNEQFF | TRBV7-9 | - | TRBJ2-1 | -
TGTGCCAGCAGTCCACTCCCGGGACTCCGCGTCGACGAGCAGTACTTC | CASSPLPGLRVDEQYF | TRBV7-9 | - | TRBJ2-7 | -
TGTGCCAGCAGTCTATTGGGGGAGGGCAATGAGCAGTTCTTC | CASSLLGEGNEQFF | TRBV27 | TRBD2 | TRBJ2-1 | -
TGCGCCAGCAGCTTGAACAGCCTGTTTTCTAGCACAGATACGCAGTATTTT | CASSLNSLFSSTDTQYF | TRBV5-1 | - | TRBJ2-3 | -
TGTGCCAGTAGTGACTTGAGGGCGGGAGGGCCCTCGGATACGCAGTATTTT | CASSDLRAGGPSDTQYF | TRBV19 | TRBD2 | TRBJ2-3 | once
TGTGCCAGCAGCACCCAGAACGAGCAGTACTTC | CASSTQNEQYF | TRBV9 | - | TRBJ2-7 | -
TGCAGCGTCCGGACTGGGGCCAACGTCCTGACTTTC | CSVRTGANVLTF | TRBV29-1 | - | TRBJ2-6 | -
TGTGCCAGCAAACCCTGGCGGAGGGAGGGGATGGGCTACGAGCAGTACTTC | CASKPWRREGMGYEQYF | TRBV11-2 | TRBD2 | TRBJ2-7 | -
TGCGCCAGCAGCCAAGATAGCGGACAGCGATACTACAATGAGCAGTTCTTC | CASSQDSGQRYYNEQFF | TRBV4-3 | - | TRBJ2-1 | -
TGTGCCAGCAGTTTATCGGGGGGACTAGCGGGCTCCTACGAGCAGTACTTC | CASSLSGGLAGSYEQYF | TRBV27 | TRBD2 | TRBJ2-7 | once
TGCGCCAGCAGTCAATCCCACGCCGCAGGGGGGAATGGGGAGCAGTACTTC | CASSQSHAAGGNGEQYF | TRBV23-1 | - | TRBJ2-7 | -
TGTGCCTGGAGTCAACGGATGAATTCACCCCTCCACTTT | CAWSQRMNSPLHF | TRBV30 | - | TRBJ1-6 | -
TGTGCCAGTAGTATCTGGACTAGCGGTGACAATGAGCAGTTCTTC | CASSIWTSGDNEQFF | TRBV19 | TRBD2 | TRBJ2-1 | -
TGCAGCGTCTCGAACACTGAAGCTTTCTTT | CSVSNTEAFF | TRBV29-1 | - | TRBJ1-1 | few
TGTGCCAGCAGCTATACCCGTAGCGGGAGCTGGATTGAGCAGTTCTTC | CASSYTRSGSWIEQFF | TRBV7-2 | TRBD2 | TRBJ2-1 | -
TGTGCCAGCAGTTTAGTCGGGTCTGGAAACACCATATATTTT | CASSLVGSGNTIYF | TRBV27 | - | TRBJ1-3 | -
TGTGCCAGCAGTATATCAGCCGGGACCAACTATGGCTACACCTTC | CASSISAGTNYGYTF | TRBV2 | - | TRBJ1-2 | -
TGTGCCAGCAGTTACTCGTCTGGGGGGGTATCCTACGAGCAGTACTTC | CASSYSSGGVSYEQYF | TRBV6-5 | TRBD2 | TRBJ2-7 | -
TGTGCCAGCAGCGTAGATAACTATGGCTACACCTTC | CASSVDNYGYTF | TRBV9 | - | TRBJ1-2 | -
TGTGCCAGCAGCTTAGCCGGCGGCTATGGCTACACCTTC | CASSLAGGYGYTF | TRBV7-9 | - | TRBJ1-2 | -
TGCAGCGTTGAAGATTTATCCCCCGGGGCCCTAGCGCAGTACTTC | CSVEDLSPGALAQYF | TRBV29-1 | - | TRBJ2-7 | -
TGCAGCGTTGAAGATTTTAGCGGGAGGGCCGCCTACAATGAGCAGTTCTTC | CSVEDFSGRAAYNEQFF | TRBV29-1 | TRBD2 | TRBJ2-1 | -
TGTGCCAGGGGACAGGGGAACACTGAAGCTTTCTTT | CARGQGNTEAFF | TRBV2 | TRBD1 | TRBJ1-1 | -
TGTGCCAGCAGCTTAGTCCCTAGCGGGAGCAACTACAATGAGCAGTTCTTC | CASSLVPSGSNYNEQFF | TRBV7-9 | TRBD2 | TRBJ2-1 | -
TGTGCCAGCAGTTTAGGGCCCGGGACAGAAAACATTCAGTACTTC | CASSLGPGTENIQYF | TRBV27 | TRBD1 | TRBJ2-4 | -
TGTGCCAGCTCACCATCGGCCACTAATGAAAAACTGTTTTTT | CASSPSATNEKLFF | TRBV18 | - | TRBJ1-4 | -
TGTGCCAGCAGCCCCTCCCCGGTCCCATATGGCTACACCTTC | CASSPSPVPYGYTF | TRBV7-2 | - | TRBJ1-2 | -
TGTGCCAGCAGCCGGACCGGGTCCCGAAGCTACGAGCAGTACTTC | CASSRTGSRSYEQYF | TRBV6-5 | - | TRBJ2-7 | -
TGTGCCAGCAAGGTTAGGGTTATGAATTCACCCCTCCACTTT | CASKVRVMNSPLHF | TRBV2 | - | TRBJ1-6 | -
TGTGCCAGCAGCGCGAGGAAGGGACAGCCTGGAAACACCATATATTTT | CASSARKGQPGNTIYF | TRBV7-8 | TRBD1 | TRBJ1-3 | -
TGTGCCAGCAGCTTAGGGGCAGGGAGTATCCACGAGCAGTACTTC | CASSLGAGSIHEQYF | TRBV7-9 | - | TRBJ2-7 | -
TGTGCCAGCAGTTTAAGCTTAGGACAGATGACCTACGAGCAGTACTTC | CASSLSLGQMTYEQYF | TRBV27 | - | TRBJ2-7 | -
TGTGCCAGCAGTGGGAGGACAGGGTTCGGCTATGGCTACACCTTC | CASSGRTGFGYGYTF | TRBV25-1 | TRBD1 | TRBJ1-2 | -
TGTGCCAGCAGTGCCGACCTGGGGGACATTCAGTACTTC | CASSADLGDIQYF | TRBV27 | - | TRBJ2-4 | -
TGTGCCAGTAGTCCGATGACGGTTAATCAGCCCCAGCATTTT | CASSPMTVNQPQHF | TRBV19 | - | TRBJ1-5 | -
TGCGCCAGCAGCCTGCCCAGTGAAGCCCCGACAGGTCCGGGAGAGACCCAGTACTTC | CASSLPSEAPTGPGETQYF | TRBV5-1 | - | TRBJ2-5 | -
TGTGCCAGCATCAGAACAGCAGTTTCAGTTATATCTAACTCTGGGGCCAACGTCCTGACTTTC | CASIRTAVSVISNSGANVLTF | TRBV6-8 | - | TRBJ2-6 | -
TGTGCCAGCAGCTTGGGGTCAGCCTACGAGCAGTACTTC | CASSLGSAYEQYF | TRBV7-6 | - | TRBJ2-7 | -
TGTGCCTGGAGTATCATCGGCGGTCGCGAGCAGTACTTC | CAWSIIGGREQYF | TRBV30 | - | TRBJ2-7 | -
TGTGCCAGCAGCCCCGGATACGAGCAGTACTTC | CASSPGYEQYF | TRBV5-8 | - | TRBJ2-7 | -
TGTGCCAGCAGGGGATTCCCGGACAGGGGGCGCGGTGCCCCCTACGAGCAGTACTTC | CASRGFPDRGRGAPYEQYF | TRBV11-3 | TRBD1 | TRBJ2-7 | -